This T cell receptor beta chain was found in a study of blood T cell repertoires in COVID-19. V trimming: 4 bases; J trimming: 10 bases; junction bases outside the gene matches: 14. Germline values: CDR1 GTSNPN, CDR2 SVGIG (reference sequence). The CDR3 consists of 16 residues. Across under 25 US areas, participants ranged in age from about 18 to 90 years. Authors' data handling: Counts of nucleated cells, estimated from reference gene primer amplification, were obtained. The assay was immunoSEQ multiplex PCR, and TCRdb's table has in-frame clones only and misses some. That table furnishes V, J and clone size, whereas the DNA furnished D and trimming. The table includes some 310,000 clones, roughly 89% detected once.

The receptor was derived from a woman in her thirties who had recovered from COVID-19. The rearrangement joins TRBV30 to TRBJ2-1, with 12 bases that match TRBD2. Material for sequencing was PBMCs or T cells enriched from blood (not recorded which). The CDR3 reads CAWTSAGGLAGREQFF. The CDR3 DNA reads as TGTGCCTGGACCTCCGCAGGGGGACTAGCGGGCCGGGAGCAGTTCTTC. Full variable domain (missing parts from reference TRBV30 and TRBJ2-1): SQTIHQWPATLVQPVGSPLSLECTVEGTSNPNLYWYRQAAGRGLQLLFYSVGIGQISSEVPQNLSASRPQDRQFILSSKKLLLSDSGFYLCAWTSAGGLAGREQFFGPGTRLTVL.